Listed below are T cell receptor beta chains from one sample, sequenced in a study of cytomegalovirus exposure and HLA in healthy donors. The method was immunoSEQ multiplex PCR; TCRdb's version includes in-frame clones alone and lacks a portion of them. The data hold about 87,000 clones, with over 70% observed a single time. Material: PBMCs. All receptors come from a man aged 30 to 39 in good health and CMV-seropositive. The CDR3 runs from the conserved cysteine through the conserved F or W. A D gene is named only where the DNA matches it firmly. Not all rows give a size; the values are once, few, many and, for expanded clones, a class.

CDR3aa	CDR3nt	abundance	len	v_gene	j_gene	d_gene
CASATGGGEQYF	TGTGCCAGCGCGACGGGAGGGGGCGAGCAGTACTTC	.	12	TRBV2	TRBJ2-7	TRBD2
CASSLGEGISYEQYF	TGTGCCAGCTCCCTTGGGGAGGGTATATCCTACGAGCAGTACTTC	.	15	TRBV18	TRBJ2-7	TRBD2
CASSISVGTEAFF	TGTGCCAGTAGTATATCGGTCGGGACTGAAGCTTTCTTT	.	13	TRBV19	TRBJ1-1	.
CASSLRGGHSYNEQFF	TGTGCCAGCAGCCTGCGGGGCGGCCACTCCTACAATGAGCAGTTCTTC	few	16	TRBV9	TRBJ2-1	.
CASSSPRQPQHF	TGTGCCAGCAGCTCTCCCCGGCAGCCCCAGCATTTT	.	12	TRBV7-9	TRBJ1-5	.
CASSLGQGGEPLHF	TGTGCCAGCAGTTTGGGACAGGGTGGAGAGCCCCTCCACTTT	.	14	TRBV6-6	TRBJ1-6	TRBD1
CASSPRTGGLDEQFF	TGTGCCAGCAGCCCCCGGACGGGGGGCCTTGACGAGCAGTTCTTC	.	15	TRBV9	TRBJ2-1	.
CASSLEFISYNEQFF	TGTGCCAGCAGCTTGGAATTTATCTCCTACAATGAGCAGTTCTTC	.	15	TRBV5-6	TRBJ2-1	.
CASRPSGGATDTQYF	TGTGCCAGCAGGCCTAGCGGGGGGGCGACAGATACGCAGTATTTT	.	15	TRBV6-5	TRBJ2-3	TRBD2
CASSPSGSPYEQYF	TGTGCCAGCAGCCCTAGCGGGAGTCCCTACGAGCAGTACTTC	once	14	TRBV5-6	TRBJ2-7	TRBD2
CATSRSGFEQPQHF	TGTGCCACCAGCAGATCAGGGTTCGAACAGCCCCAGCATTTT	.	14	TRBV15	TRBJ1-5	.
CASSRTGAYEQYF	TGTGCCAGCAGTAGAACAGGGGCCTACGAGCAGTACTTC	.	13	TRBV6-1	TRBJ2-7	TRBD1
CARSLMVRHGWYETQYF	TGTGCCAGAAGCTTGATGGTTCGACACGGATGGTATGAGACCCAGTACTTC	.	17	TRBV5-3	TRBJ2-5	.
CASSQDHSTGNQPQHF	TGTGCCAGCAGCCAAGATCACAGCACGGGCAATCAGCCCCAGCATTTT	.	16	TRBV4-2	TRBJ1-5	.
CASSLSRAVNQPQHF	TGTGCCAGCAGTTTATCGCGCGCTGTCAATCAGCCCCAGCATTTT	.	15	TRBV27	TRBJ1-5	.
CASAHSSYNSPLHF	TGTGCCTCGGCACACAGCTCCTATAATTCACCCCTCCACTTT	.	14	TRBV10-3	TRBJ1-6	.
CASSPTGFYEQYF	TGTGCCAGCAGTCCGACAGGGTTTTACGAGCAGTACTTC	once	13	TRBV27	TRBJ2-7	TRBD1
CATRVTGGVKLFF	TGTGCCACCAGGGTAACAGGGGGCGTAAAACTGTTTTTT	.	13	TRBV15	TRBJ1-4	TRBD1
CASSVDMGQRIDTNTGELFF	TGTGCCAGCAGCGTAGATATGGGACAGAGGATAGACACGAACACCGGGGAGCTGTTTTTT	once	20	TRBV9	TRBJ2-2	TRBD1
CATSRDLREDREGYTF	TGTGCCACCAGCAGAGACCTACGGGAAGACAGGGAGGGCTACACCTTC	.	16	TRBV15	TRBJ1-2	TRBD1
CASSSTITGGGEKLFF	TGTGCCAGCAGCTCTACTATCACAGGGGGAGGAGAAAAACTGTTTTTT	.	16	TRBV7-9	TRBJ1-4	TRBD1
CASNLAGGVSSTDTQYF	TGTGCCAGCAACCTAGCGGGAGGGGTCTCTAGCACAGATACGCAGTATTTT	.	17	TRBV2	TRBJ2-3	TRBD2
CASSQSTRPSGTYEQYF	TGCGCCAGCAGCCAAAGTACTAGGCCCTCCGGGACCTACGAGCAGTACTTC	.	17	TRBV4-1	TRBJ2-7	.
CASSPLSRGEKLFF	TGTGCCAGCAGCCCCTTGTCTAGGGGGGAAAAACTGTTTTTT	.	14	TRBV7-2	TRBJ1-4	.
CASSFLRASYNEQFF	TGTGCCAGCAGCTTCCTTAGAGCCTCCTACAATGAGCAGTTCTTC	few	15	TRBV13	TRBJ2-1	.
CASSLGQGDGYPF	TGTGCCAGCAGTTTAGGGCAGGGGGATGGCTACCCCTTC	.	13	TRBV27	TRBJ1-2	TRBD1
CSVPGTGGYEQYF	TGCAGCGTTCCCGGGACAGGGGGCTACGAGCAGTACTTC	few	13	TRBV29-1	TRBJ2-7	TRBD1
CASRGQGLRNEQYF	TGTGCCAGCAGGGGACAGGGATTGAGGAACGAGCAGTACTTC	.	14	TRBV2	TRBJ2-7	TRBD1
CASKRDSGMETQYF	TGTGCCAGCAAACGGGACAGTGGAATGGAGACCCAGTACTTC	.	14	TRBV28	TRBJ2-5	TRBD1
CSVDVASGGLLQETQYF	TGCAGCGTTGATGTGGCTAGCGGGGGCCTACTCCAAGAGACCCAGTACTTC	.	17	TRBV29-1	TRBJ2-5	TRBD2
CASRRGLAGVGDTQYF	TGTGCCAGCCGGCGGGGACTAGCGGGAGTAGGAGATACGCAGTATTTT	.	16	TRBV5-6	TRBJ2-3	TRBD2
CAWSVKVLRSIQETQYF	TGTGCCTGGAGTGTAAAGGTTCTACGGAGCATACAAGAGACCCAGTACTTC	.	17	TRBV30	TRBJ2-5	.
CASSPTGGGKNTEAFF	TGTGCCAGCAGCCCAACAGGGGGGGGGAAGAACACTGAAGCTTTCTTT	.	16	TRBV9	TRBJ1-1	TRBD1
CASSLPTSGFTDTQYF	TGTGCCAGCAGCTTACCGACTAGCGGGTTCACAGATACGCAGTATTTT	many	16	TRBV7-9	TRBJ2-3	TRBD2
CASSQEAANEQFF	TGCGCCAGCAGCCAAGAGGCCGCCAATGAGCAGTTCTTC	once	13	TRBV4-1	TRBJ2-1	.
CASHRGQGLGTEAFF	TGCGCCAGCCACAGGGGGCAGGGGCTCGGGACTGAAGCTTTCTTT	.	15	TRBV4-1	TRBJ1-1	TRBD1
CASSWSATGRGNTIYF	TGTGCCAGCAGTTGGTCCGCGACAGGGAGAGGAAACACCATATATTTT	.	16	TRBV6-5	TRBJ1-3	TRBD1
CASSSGTGWGETQYF	TGTGCCAGCAGCTCCGGGACAGGGTGGGGAGAGACCCAGTACTTC	.	15	TRBV7-6	TRBJ2-5	TRBD1
CASTLQVNTEAFF	TGTGCCAGCACCTTACAGGTGAACACTGAAGCTTTCTTT	.	13	TRBV28	TRBJ1-1	.
CASSTKQGPLPQHF	TGTGCCAGCAGTACAAAACAGGGGCCCCTACCCCAGCATTTT	.	14	TRBV6-5	TRBJ1-5	TRBD1
CASSEAPINEKLFF	TGTGCCAGCAGTGAGGCACCCATAAATGAAAAACTGTTTTTT	.	14	TRBV2	TRBJ1-4	.
CATSRESVWSSPLHF	TGTGCCACCAGCAGGGAATCAGTTTGGAGCTCACCCCTCCACTTT	.	15	TRBV15	TRBJ1-6	.
CASSLWEGNQPQHF	TGTGCCAGCAGTTTATGGGAGGGCAATCAGCCCCAGCATTTT	.	14	TRBV27	TRBJ1-5	.
CASSVWTGGNLGEAFF	TGTGCCAGCAGCGTATGGACAGGGGGAAACTTGGGGGAAGCTTTCTTT	.	16	TRBV9	TRBJ1-1	TRBD1
CASSRSGGLGDTQYF	TGTGCCAGCAGTCGTAGCGGGGGGCTCGGAGATACGCAGTATTTT	.	15	TRBV13	TRBJ2-3	TRBD2
CASSHLSGEVGQPQHF	TGTGCCAGCAGCCACCTGTCGGGGGAAGTAGGGCAGCCCCAGCATTTT	.	16	TRBV4-2	TRBJ1-5	.
CAWSTGNSPLHF	TGTGCCTGGAGTACGGGAAATTCACCCCTCCACTTT	.	12	TRBV30	TRBJ1-6	.
CASSLDGDMNTEAFF	TGCGCCAGCAGCTTGGACGGGGACATGAACACTGAAGCTTTCTTT	.	15	TRBV5-1	TRBJ1-1	.